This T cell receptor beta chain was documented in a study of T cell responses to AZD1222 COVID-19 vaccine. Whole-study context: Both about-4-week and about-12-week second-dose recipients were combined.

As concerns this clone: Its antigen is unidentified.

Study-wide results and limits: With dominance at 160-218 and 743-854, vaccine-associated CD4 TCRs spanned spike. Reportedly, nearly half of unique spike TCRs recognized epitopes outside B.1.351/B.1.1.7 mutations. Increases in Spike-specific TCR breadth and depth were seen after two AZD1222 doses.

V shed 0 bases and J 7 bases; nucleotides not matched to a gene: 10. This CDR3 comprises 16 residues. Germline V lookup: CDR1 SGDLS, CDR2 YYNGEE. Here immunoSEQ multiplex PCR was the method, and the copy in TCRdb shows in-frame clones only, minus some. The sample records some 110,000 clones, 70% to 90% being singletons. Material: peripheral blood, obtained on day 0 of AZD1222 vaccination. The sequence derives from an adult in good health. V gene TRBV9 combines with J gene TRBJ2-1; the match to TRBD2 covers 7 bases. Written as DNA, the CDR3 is TGTGCCAGCAGCGTAGTGGGGGGGAAAGCCCTTAATGAGCAGTTCTTC. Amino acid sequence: CASSVVGGKALNEQFF.